The rows below give T cell receptor beta chains drawn from one sample of a study of cytomegalovirus exposure and HLA in healthy donors. Method: immunoSEQ multiplex PCR; TCRdb's copy keeps in-frame clones and lacks some. In the table there are around 120,000 clones, about 69% of which are singletons. Sequencing was performed on PBMCs. Every receptor here comes from a woman aged 18-35 years in good health and CMV-seronegative. Each CDR3 is given with its conserved first and last residue. D genes are given only for firm matches. Clone size appears in some rows only: once, few, many, or a class for an expanded clone.

d_call: .
v_call: TRBV30
j_call: TRBJ1-2
clone_size: .
cdr3_aa: CAWREGQNYGYTF
cdr3_nt: TGTGCCTGGAGGGAAGGACAGAACTATGGCTACACCTTC

d_call: TRBD1
v_call: TRBV4-1
j_call: TRBJ2-5
clone_size: .
cdr3_aa: CASSHSRDRGVSYQETQYF
cdr3_nt: TGCGCCAGCAGCCATTCCCGGGACAGGGGCGTCTCGTACCAAGAGACCCAGTACTTC

d_call: .
v_call: TRBV19
j_call: TRBJ1-2
clone_size: .
cdr3_aa: CASSMSGGFHGYTF
cdr3_nt: TGTGCCAGTAGTATGTCGGGAGGGTTCCATGGCTACACCTTC

d_call: TRBD2
v_call: TRBV9
j_call: TRBJ2-1
clone_size: .
cdr3_aa: CASSEGGGLAGDNEQFF
cdr3_nt: TGTGCCAGCAGCGAGGGAGGGGGACTAGCGGGGGACAATGAGCAGTTCTTC

d_call: .
v_call: TRBV28
j_call: TRBJ1-4
clone_size: .
cdr3_aa: CASSFSTAANEKLFF
cdr3_nt: TGTGCCAGCAGTTTCTCGACGGCGGCTAATGAAAAACTGTTTTTT

d_call: .
v_call: TRBV5-6
j_call: TRBJ1-5
clone_size: .
cdr3_aa: CASSPTGGFDSNQPQHF
cdr3_nt: TGTGCCAGCAGCCCTACCGGGGGTTTCGATAGCAATCAGCCCCAGCATTTT

d_call: TRBD1
v_call: TRBV28
j_call: TRBJ2-5
clone_size: .
cdr3_aa: CASTTTGTGRETQYF
cdr3_nt: TGTGCCAGCACCACCACCGGGACAGGGAGGGAGACCCAGTACTTC

d_call: TRBD1
v_call: TRBV6-1
j_call: TRBJ2-7
clone_size: .
cdr3_aa: CASSGQGLYEQYF
cdr3_nt: TGTGCCAGCAGTGGACAGGGGCTCTACGAGCAGTACTTC

d_call: .
v_call: TRBV5-1
j_call: TRBJ1-1
clone_size: .
cdr3_aa: CASSFLTGNTEAFF
cdr3_nt: TGCGCCAGCAGCTTCCTCACAGGGAACACTGAAGCTTTCTTT

d_call: .
v_call: TRBV27
j_call: TRBJ1-1
clone_size: .
cdr3_aa: CASSLSQRVTEAFF
cdr3_nt: TGTGCCAGCAGTTTATCGCAGAGGGTCACTGAAGCTTTCTTT

d_call: .
v_call: TRBV6-5
j_call: TRBJ1-6
clone_size: .
cdr3_aa: CASSYTDSDNSPLHF
cdr3_nt: TGTGCCAGCAGTTACACGGACAGCGATAATTCACCCCTCCACTTT

d_call: .
v_call: TRBV28
j_call: TRBJ2-7
clone_size: .
cdr3_aa: CASSSFDRPLVDEQYF
cdr3_nt: TGTGCCAGCAGTTCATTCGACAGACCACTGGTGGACGAGCAGTACTTC

d_call: .
v_call: TRBV29-1
j_call: TRBJ2-3
clone_size: .
cdr3_aa: CSGDSASTDTQYF
cdr3_nt: TGCAGCGGTGACAGTGCTAGCACAGATACGCAGTATTTT

d_call: TRBD1
v_call: TRBV6-1
j_call: TRBJ1-5
clone_size: .
cdr3_aa: CASSERQGGAYSNQPQHF
cdr3_nt: TGTGCCAGCAGTGAACGGCAAGGGGGCGCGTATTCCAATCAGCCCCAGCATTTT

d_call: TRBD1
v_call: TRBV5-4
j_call: TRBJ1-4
clone_size: few
cdr3_aa: CASSLGQGGNEKLFF
cdr3_nt: TGTGCCAGCAGCTTGGGCCAGGGGGGAAATGAAAAACTGTTTTTT

d_call: .
v_call: TRBV9
j_call: TRBJ2-2
clone_size: .
cdr3_aa: CASSVRGGTGELFF
cdr3_nt: TGTGCCAGCAGCGTTAGGGGGGGCACCGGGGAGCTGTTTTTT

d_call: TRBD1
v_call: TRBV19
j_call: TRBJ1-6
clone_size: once
cdr3_aa: CASSRTGEFSPLHF
cdr3_nt: TGTGCCAGTAGTAGGACAGGGGAATTTTCACCCCTCCACTTT

d_call: .
v_call: TRBV30
j_call: TRBJ2-1
clone_size: few
cdr3_aa: CAWSVGADEQFF
cdr3_nt: TGTGCCTGGAGTGTGGGGGCCGATGAGCAGTTCTTC

d_call: TRBD1
v_call: TRBV28
j_call: TRBJ1-2
clone_size: once
cdr3_aa: CASSYRDRHYGYTF
cdr3_nt: TGTGCCAGCAGCTATCGGGACAGACACTATGGCTACACCTTC

d_call: .
v_call: TRBV28
j_call: TRBJ2-1
clone_size: .
cdr3_aa: CASSLSGVNEQFF
cdr3_nt: TGTGCCAGCAGTTTATCAGGGGTGAATGAGCAGTTCTTC

d_call: .
v_call: TRBV19
j_call: TRBJ1-5
clone_size: .
cdr3_aa: CASSLLPGVQPQHF
cdr3_nt: TGTGCCAGTAGTCTCCTCCCCGGGGTTCAGCCCCAGCATTTT

d_call: TRBD2
v_call: TRBV5-1
j_call: TRBJ2-7
clone_size: once
cdr3_aa: CASSLSGGKNEQYF
cdr3_nt: TGCGCCAGCAGCCTTAGCGGGGGCAAGAACGAGCAGTACTTC

d_call: TRBD1
v_call: TRBV5-1
j_call: TRBJ1-2
clone_size: .
cdr3_aa: CASRTGQGSLGYTF
cdr3_nt: TGCGCCAGCAGAACTGGACAGGGTTCGCTCGGCTACACCTTC

d_call: TRBD2
v_call: TRBV5-1
j_call: TRBJ2-3
clone_size: .
cdr3_aa: CASSFFAGGLTDTQYF
cdr3_nt: TGCGCCAGCAGCTTCTTCGCGGGGGGGCTGACAGATACGCAGTATTTT

d_call: TRBD2
v_call: TRBV6-5
j_call: TRBJ2-4
clone_size: .
cdr3_aa: CASSKRDFAGNIQYF
cdr3_nt: TGTGCCAGCAGTAAGCGGGACTTTGCTGGGAACATTCAGTACTTC

d_call: .
v_call: TRBV28
j_call: TRBJ2-7
clone_size: .
cdr3_aa: CASSSTSVVLSRAEQYF
cdr3_nt: TGTGCCAGCAGTTCCACCTCGGTCGTGCTGTCCCGAGCCGAGCAGTACTTC

d_call: TRBD1
v_call: TRBV27
j_call: TRBJ1-1
clone_size: .
cdr3_aa: CASSLRTGWAEAFF
cdr3_nt: TGTGCCAGCAGTCTTAGGACAGGGTGGGCTGAAGCTTTCTTT

d_call: .
v_call: TRBV28
j_call: TRBJ1-1
clone_size: .
cdr3_aa: CASSFPAGDTEAFF
cdr3_nt: TGTGCCAGCAGTTTTCCGGCGGGGGACACTGAAGCTTTCTTT

d_call: TRBD1
v_call: TRBV5-1
j_call: TRBJ1-1
clone_size: .
cdr3_aa: CASSLGQGAPEAFF
cdr3_nt: TGCGCCAGCAGTCTTGGACAGGGGGCGCCCGAAGCTTTCTTT